A selection of T cell receptor beta chains follows, all from one sample in a study of cytomegalovirus exposure and HLA in healthy donors. The method was immunoSEQ multiplex PCR; TCRdb's version includes in-frame clones alone and lacks a portion of them. This table has under 130,000 clones, roughly 71% appearing once. Material: PBMCs. Receptors originate from a man aged 40-49 years in good health and CMV-seropositive. CDR3s include the opening cysteine and the closing phenylalanine or tryptophan. Fields, in order: J gene, V gene, clone size, D gene, CDR3 protein, CDR3 DNA. The D gene is left open where the match is weak. Clone sizes are given selectively: once, few, many, or a class where the clone is expanded.

TRBJ1-2,TRBV19,NA,TRBD1,CASSDRDHYGYTF,TGTGCCAGTAGTGACAGGGACCACTATGGCTACACCTTC
TRBJ1-2,TRBV28,once,TRBD1,CASRRDRGLNYGYTF,TGTGCCAGCAGACGGGACAGGGGGCTGAACTATGGCTACACCTTC
TRBJ1-1,TRBV10-1,NA,TRBD1,CASSGTGVNTEAFF,TGCGCCAGCAGTGGGACAGGGGTGAACACTGAAGCTTTCTTT
TRBJ1-2,TRBV18,few,TRBD1,CASSPNVPGQSYGYTF,TGTGCCAGCTCACCCAACGTTCCGGGACAGAGCTATGGCTACACCTTC
TRBJ2-5,TRBV19,once,NA,CASSITRFRETQYF,TGTGCCAGTAGTATAACCCGATTCAGAGAGACCCAGTACTTC
TRBJ1-2,TRBV6-5,NA,NA,CASSFGRSFNYGYTF,TGTGCCAGCAGTTTCGGCAGGTCTTTCAACTATGGCTACACCTTC
TRBJ2-3,TRBV4-1,few,TRBD2,CASSQVGAGFTDTQYF,TGCGCCAGCAGCCAAGTAGGAGCGGGATTCACAGATACGCAGTATTTT
TRBJ1-2,TRBV4-1,NA,NA,CASSQTWGDQGYGYTF,TGCGCCAGCAGCCAAACCTGGGGGGATCAAGGATATGGCTACACCTTC
TRBJ2-1,TRBV5-1,NA,TRBD2,CASSLRKAGGKNEQFF,TGCGCCAGCAGCTTGAGGAAAGCGGGAGGGAAGAATGAGCAGTTCTTC
TRBJ2-2,TRBV19,NA,NA,CASSILQMVSGELFF,TGTGCCAGTAGTATATTGCAGATGGTCTCCGGGGAGCTGTTTTTT
TRBJ1-2,TRBV27,NA,TRBD1,CASSRTGEGGYTF,TGTGCCAGCAGCCGGACAGGGGAGGGTGGCTACACCTTC
TRBJ2-2,TRBV27,NA,TRBD2,CASTSGGYTGELFF,TGTGCCAGCACTAGCGGGGGATACACCGGGGAGCTGTTTTTT
TRBJ2-1,TRBV7-9,NA,TRBD2,CASSLALAGGGNEQFF,TGTGCCAGCAGCTTAGCTCTAGCGGGAGGAGGGAATGAGCAGTTCTTC
TRBJ1-1,TRBV19,few,NA,CASTRGNTEAFF,TGTGCCAGTACTCGGGGGAACACTGAAGCTTTCTTT
TRBJ1-1,TRBV30,NA,NA,CAWSVGQRMNTEAFF,TGTGCCTGGAGTGTTGGTCAGAGGATGAACACTGAAGCTTTCTTT
TRBJ2-2,TRBV5-4,few,NA,CASSLLISGNTGELFF,TGTGCCAGCAGCTTGCTTATTTCGGGGAACACCGGGGAGCTGTTTTTT
TRBJ2-3,TRBV5-1,NA,TRBD2,CASRTSGMSDTQYF,TGCGCCAGCAGGACTAGCGGGATGTCAGATACGCAGTATTTT
TRBJ2-1,TRBV30,few,TRBD2,CAWSVLAGGNEQFF,TGTGCCTGGAGTGTGTTAGCGGGGGGAAATGAGCAGTTCTTC
TRBJ1-6,TRBV9,NA,TRBD1,CASSEGGVRGFGNSPLHF,TGTGCCAGCAGCGAAGGGGGCGTGCGGGGATTTGGTAATTCACCCCTCCACTTT
TRBJ2-1,TRBV4-2,NA,TRBD2,CASSQLTSGSGNEQFF,TGTGCCAGCAGCCAATTGACTAGCGGGAGTGGGAATGAGCAGTTCTTC
TRBJ2-7,TRBV28,NA,NA,CASSQSGRVPDF,TGTGCCAGCAGTCAGTCTGGCAGGGTCCCAGACTTC
TRBJ1-4,TRBV5-4,NA,TRBD1,CASSHRLQGASEKLFF,TGTGCCAGCAGTCATCGACTACAGGGGGCCAGTGAAAAACTGTTTTTT